A selection of T cell receptor beta chains follows, all from one sample in a study of CD8 T cell repertoires and HIV-1 epitope variants. Sequencing used immunoSEQ multiplex PCR; TCRdb keeps in-frame clones, though not all of them. The table lists approximately 5,000 clones, approximately 70% of them singletons. Their specific antigens are unknown. The sequencing sample was made of cultured CD8+ T cells derived from PBMCs. All receptors derive from a male donor with HIV. CDR3s include the opening cysteine and the closing phenylalanine or tryptophan.

j_gene: TRBJ2-7; len: 16; v_gene: TRBV5-6; CDR3aa: CASSPGGSYISYEQYF
j_gene: TRBJ2-3; len: 18; v_gene: TRBV5-4; CDR3aa: CASSQSGLAGEYTDTQYF
j_gene: TRBJ2-3; len: 13; v_gene: TRBV14; CDR3aa: CASSGGGADTQYF
j_gene: TRBJ1-6; len: 17; v_gene: TRBV7-2; CDR3aa: CASSPMGVSDYNSPLHF
j_gene: TRBJ1-1; len: 15; v_gene: TRBV4-3; CDR3aa: CASSQDPGGGTEAFF
j_gene: TRBJ2-1; len: 16; v_gene: TRBV27; CDR3aa: CASSSTSGSPYNEQFF
j_gene: TRBJ1-1; len: 15; v_gene: TRBV19; CDR3aa: CASSIHLGVGTEAFF
j_gene: TRBJ2-5; len: 14; v_gene: TRBV28; CDR3aa: CASSLSPGTGTQYF
j_gene: TRBJ2-5; len: 14; v_gene: TRBV5-1; CDR3aa: CASSTEGQQETQYF
j_gene: TRBJ2-3; len: 14; v_gene: TRBV27; CDR3aa: CASSAQGGTDTQYF
j_gene: TRBJ2-7; len: 14; v_gene: TRBV7-9; CDR3aa: CASSLDRDRGSGYF
j_gene: TRBJ1-2; len: 15; v_gene: TRBV7-6; CDR3aa: CASSQTPGTAYGYTF
j_gene: TRBJ2-2; len: 17; v_gene: TRBV19; CDR3aa: CASSNWIQTTNTGELFF